The rows below give T cell receptor beta chains drawn from one sample of a study of blood T cell repertoires in COVID-19. The table came from immunoSEQ multiplex PCR; TCRdb's copy has only in-frame clones and leaves some out. The table shows about 91,000 clones, with about 85% occurring only once. Sequenced input: peripheral blood. These receptors originate from a man between 65 and 85 years old with acute or convalescent COVID-19. CDR3s include the opening cysteine and the closing phenylalanine or tryptophan. D genes are given only for firm matches. Size is omitted from some rows. Given values are once, few, many or a class for expanded clones.

d_call	v_call	j_call	clone_size	cdr3_aa	cdr3_nt
-	TRBV6-5	TRBJ1-1	once	CASSYRGEMNTEAFF	TGTGCCAGCAGTTACCGGGGGGAGATGAACACTGAAGCTTTCTTT
TRBD2	TRBV11-1	TRBJ2-2	-	CASRPGTRGNTGELFF	TGTGCCAGCAGGCCCGGGACTAGGGGGAACACCGGGGAGCTGTTTTTT
TRBD1	TRBV19	TRBJ1-2	once	CASGDRVAYGYTF	TGTGCCAGTGGGGACAGGGTAGCGTATGGCTACACCTTC
-	TRBV15	TRBJ1-1	-	CATSTQRNTEAFF	TGTGCCACCAGCACCCAGCGGAACACTGAAGCTTTCTTT
-	TRBV9	TRBJ1-1	-	CASNHGPRGDTEAFF	TGTGCCAGCAACCACGGTCCCAGGGGCGATACTGAAGCTTTCTTT
TRBD1	TRBV5-1	TRBJ2-2	-	CASSSRSGGRTGELFF	TGCGCCAGCAGCTCCAGATCAGGGGGAAGGACCGGGGAGCTGTTTTTT
-	TRBV6-1	TRBJ2-5	-	CASSERLASHGTQYF	TGTGCCAGCAGTGAAAGGCTAGCGAGTCACGGGACCCAGTACTTC
TRBD1	TRBV28	TRBJ1-5	-	CASSPYPGQGLGQPQHF	TGTGCCAGCAGTCCCTACCCGGGACAGGGTTTAGGCCAGCCCCAGCATTTT
TRBD2	TRBV5-4	TRBJ2-1	-	CASSLGGGVEQFF	TGTGCCAGCAGCTTGGGGGGAGGGGTTGAGCAGTTCTTC
-	TRBV2	TRBJ1-2	once	CASSGNRELGGYTF	TGTGCCAGCAGTGGAAACAGGGAATTAGGAGGCTACACCTTC
TRBD1	TRBV2	TRBJ1-6	-	CASSQDRGPSPLHF	TGTGCCAGCAGTCAGGACAGGGGGCCTTCACCCCTCCACTTT
-	TRBV5-5	TRBJ1-4	-	CASSLAGGQTNEKLFF	TGTGCCAGCAGCTTGGCAGGTGGACAGACTAATGAAAAACTGTTTTTT
-	TRBV5-6	TRBJ2-7	-	CASSPGGQEGEQYF	TGTGCCAGCAGCCCGGGCGGACAGGAGGGCGAGCAGTACTTC
TRBD1	TRBV19	TRBJ1-5	-	CASSTDRDQPQHF	TGTGCCAGTAGTACGGACAGGGACCAGCCCCAGCATTTT
TRBD2	TRBV12-5	TRBJ2-2	-	CASGLRRLRRGENTGELFF	TGTGCTAGTGGTTTGAGAAGACTCCGGCGGGGGGAGAACACCGGGGAGCTGTTTTTT
TRBD2	TRBV18	TRBJ2-3	-	CASSLQRGGPDTQYF	TGTGCCAGCTCACTACAGCGGGGGGGCCCCGATACGCAGTATTTT
TRBD2	TRBV4-1	TRBJ2-3	-	CASSPTSGGAFSDTQYF	TGCGCCAGCAGCCCGACTAGCGGGGGGGCCTTTTCAGATACGCAGTATTTT
TRBD2	TRBV19	TRBJ2-1	-	CASKSGGGTYNEQFF	TGTGCCAGTAAGAGCGGGGGAGGAACCTACAATGAGCAGTTCTTC
-	TRBV14	TRBJ2-1	-	CASSPYGGGSYNEQFF	TGTGCCAGCAGCCCCTACGGGGGAGGCTCCTACAATGAGCAGTTCTTC
-	TRBV3-1/TRBV3-2	TRBJ2-3	-	CASSQDLTNTDTQYF	TGTGCCAGCAGCCAAGATCTTACTAACACAGATACGCAGTATTTT
-	TRBV30	TRBJ1-4	-	CAWMESTNEKLFF	TGTGCCTGGATGGAGTCAACTAATGAAAAACTGTTTTTT
-	TRBV28	TRBJ1-5	-	CATSLQGVYNQPQHF	TGTGCCACCTCACTACAGGGCGTTTACAATCAGCCCCAGCATTTT
-	TRBV3-1/TRBV3-2	TRBJ1-1	-	CASSLAPRVPEAFF	TGTGCCAGCAGCCTTGCCCCGAGGGTACCTGAAGCTTTCTTT
-	TRBV6-5	TRBJ1-2	-	CASTRLSGYGYTF	TGTGCCAGCACTAGACTATCGGGCTATGGCTACACCTTC
-	TRBV9	TRBJ1-1	-	CASSRGGFDVSTEAFF	TGTGCCAGCAGCAGAGGGGGTTTTGACGTTAGCACTGAAGCTTTCTTT
-	TRBV19	TRBJ2-7	-	CASSIDLSRGNEQYF	TGTGCCAGTAGTATAGATCTATCCAGGGGCAACGAGCAGTACTTC
-	TRBV2	TRBJ1-1	once	CATDDRPNTEAFF	TGTGCCACCGACGACAGACCGAACACTGAAGCTTTCTTT
TRBD1	TRBV7-9	TRBJ1-2	-	CASSFTGGYGYTF	TGTGCCAGCAGCTTCACAGGGGGTTATGGCTACACCTTC
-	TRBV7-8	TRBJ1-1	-	CASSRVRIPNTEAFF	TGTGCCAGCAGCCGAGTCAGAATCCCGAACACTGAAGCTTTCTTT
TRBD1	TRBV5-1	TRBJ2-5	once	CASSLDPSPGTGVQETQYF	TGCGCCAGCAGCTTGGACCCCTCCCCCGGGACAGGGGTCCAAGAGACCCAGTACTTC
-	TRBV10-2	TRBJ2-7	few	CASSEFGTVAYEQYF	TGCGCCAGCAGTGAGTTTGGTACAGTGGCCTACGAGCAGTACTTC
TRBD1	TRBV5-1	TRBJ1-2	-	CASSLGQGGNRGYTF	TGCGCCAGCAGCTTGGGACAGGGTGGCAATCGTGGCTACACCTTC
-	TRBV11-3	TRBJ1-3	-	CASSADSSGNTIYF	TGTGCCAGCAGCGCCGATAGCTCTGGAAACACCATATATTTT
TRBD1	TRBV15	TRBJ1-3	-	CATSRDLFVGQGENTIYF	TGTGCCACCAGCAGAGACCTGTTTGTAGGACAGGGCGAAAACACCATATATTTT
-	TRBV27	TRBJ1-2	-	CASSSTGRGSGYTF	TGTGCCAGCAGTAGTACAGGGAGGGGTAGTGGCTACACCTTC
TRBD1	TRBV9	TRBJ1-2	-	CASSRDREVGGYTF	TGTGCCAGCAGCCGTGACAGGGAGGTGGGGGGCTACACCTTC
TRBD1	TRBV7-8	TRBJ2-5	-	CASSLGQGVDNPQETQYF	TGTGCCAGCAGCCTGGGACAGGGAGTTGATAACCCCCAAGAGACCCAGTACTTC
-	TRBV3-1/TRBV3-2	TRBJ1-2	-	CASSPNSDRPYGYTF	TGTGCCAGCAGCCCCAATAGCGACCGACCCTATGGCTACACCTTC
-	TRBV10-2	TRBJ1-3	-	CASSRPTRSGNTIYF	TGCGCCAGCAGCAGACCGACACGCTCTGGAAACACCATATATTTT
-	TRBV10-3	TRBJ1-6	once	CANQQGFNSPLHF	TGTGCCAACCAACAGGGATTCAATTCACCCCTCCACTTT
TRBD2	TRBV11-1	TRBJ2-7	-	CASSSPRVAGVYEQYF	TGTGCCAGCAGCTCCCCCCGGGTAGCGGGGGTTTACGAGCAGTACTTC
TRBD1	TRBV6-5	TRBJ2-7	-	CASSLQGVGDEQYF	TGTGCCAGCAGTTTACAGGGGGTGGGGGACGAGCAGTACTTC
TRBD1	TRBV2	TRBJ2-1	-	CAGIQGALNEQFF	TGTGCCGGCATACAGGGGGCCTTGAATGAGCAGTTCTTC
TRBD1	TRBV6-5	TRBJ1-1	-	CASSSDRGQAFF	TGTGCCAGCAGTTCGGACAGGGGGCAAGCTTTCTTT
-	TRBV3-1/TRBV3-2	TRBJ1-2	-	CASSQDPNGYTF	TGTGCCAGCAGCCAAGATCCCAATGGCTACACCTTC
TRBD2	TRBV2	TRBJ2-5	-	CASSEARTSGQETQYF	TGTGCCAGCAGTGAAGCTAGGACTAGCGGGCAAGAGACCCAGTACTTC
TRBD1	TRBV5-1	TRBJ2-7	-	CASSFWTGPYEQYF	TGCGCCAGCAGCTTCTGGACAGGCCCCTACGAGCAGTACTTC
TRBD2	TRBV6-2/TRBV6-3	TRBJ2-1	-	CASSYWNGGSNNEQFF	TGTGCCAGCAGTTACTGGAACGGGGGGAGCAACAATGAGCAGTTCTTC
-	TRBV15	TRBJ1-5	-	CATSRGNSNQPQHF	TGTGCCACCAGCAGAGGCAACAGTAATCAGCCCCAGCATTTT
TRBD1	TRBV5-4	TRBJ1-2	-	CASSPRTGVRDYGYTF	TGTGCCAGCAGCCCCCGGACAGGGGTCAGGGACTATGGCTACACCTTC
TRBD1	TRBV5-1	TRBJ1-2	-	CASSPQGGEGYTF	TGCGCCAGCAGCCCGCAGGGGGGCGAGGGCTACACCTTC
TRBD1	TRBV5-5	TRBJ1-1	-	CASSLVGQGNTEAFF	TGTGCCAGCAGCTTGGTAGGACAGGGTAACACTGAAGCTTTCTTT
TRBD1	TRBV30	TRBJ1-2	-	CAWSGDRPSNYGYTF	TGTGCCTGGAGTGGGGACAGGCCCTCTAACTATGGCTACACCTTC
-	TRBV18	TRBJ1-2	once	CASSREGGGYGYTF	TGTGCCAGCTCACGCGAAGGGGGGGGCTATGGCTACACCTTC
TRBD1	TRBV25-1	TRBJ1-1	-	CASSEQGTANTEAFF	TGTGCCAGCAGTGAACAAGGGACAGCCAACACTGAAGCTTTCTTT